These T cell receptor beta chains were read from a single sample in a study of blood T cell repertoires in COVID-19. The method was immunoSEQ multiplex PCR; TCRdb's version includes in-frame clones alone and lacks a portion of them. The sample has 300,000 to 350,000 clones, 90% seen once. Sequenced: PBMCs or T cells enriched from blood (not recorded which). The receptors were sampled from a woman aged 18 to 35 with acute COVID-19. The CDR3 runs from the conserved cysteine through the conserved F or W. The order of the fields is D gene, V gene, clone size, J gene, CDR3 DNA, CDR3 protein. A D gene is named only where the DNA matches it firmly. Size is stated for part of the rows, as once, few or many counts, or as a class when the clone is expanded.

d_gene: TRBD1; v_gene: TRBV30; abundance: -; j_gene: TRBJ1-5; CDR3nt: TGTGCCTGGAGTCCCGGGACAGGGGGGAATAGCAATCAGCCCCAGCATTTT; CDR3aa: CAWSPGTGGNSNQPQHF
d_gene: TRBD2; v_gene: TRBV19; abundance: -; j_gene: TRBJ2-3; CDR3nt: TGTGCCAGTAGTATGGTAGCGGGAGAGGGGACAGATACGCAGTATTTT; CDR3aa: CASSMVAGEGTDTQYF
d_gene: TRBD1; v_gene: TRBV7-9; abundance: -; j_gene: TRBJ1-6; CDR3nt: TGTGCCAGCAGCGGAACCGGGACAGGGGGTTCACCCCTCCACTTT; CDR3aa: CASSGTGTGGSPLHF
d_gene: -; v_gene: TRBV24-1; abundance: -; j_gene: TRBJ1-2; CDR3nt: TGTGCCACCAGTGATTTCACGACAGCCTTTGGCTACACCTTC; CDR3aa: CATSDFTTAFGYTF
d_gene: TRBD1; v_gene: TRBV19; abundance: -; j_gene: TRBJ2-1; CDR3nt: TGTGCCAGTAGTATAACGGTCCCAGGGGGCATCTACAATGAGCAGTTCTTC; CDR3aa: CASSITVPGGIYNEQFF
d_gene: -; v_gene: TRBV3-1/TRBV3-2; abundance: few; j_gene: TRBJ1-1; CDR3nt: TGTGCCAGCAGCCAGAGTCCGAGCAACCCAAGATCTGAAGCTTTCTTT; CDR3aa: CASSQSPSNPRSEAFF
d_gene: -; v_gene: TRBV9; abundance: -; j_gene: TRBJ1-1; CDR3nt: TGTGCCAGCAGCGTATCAGGGGAAACTGAAGCTTTCTTT; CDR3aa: CASSVSGETEAFF
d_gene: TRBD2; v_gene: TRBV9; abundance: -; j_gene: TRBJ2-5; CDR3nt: TGTGCCAGCAGCGTAGGGACTAGACAAGAGACCCAGTACTTC; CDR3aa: CASSVGTRQETQYF
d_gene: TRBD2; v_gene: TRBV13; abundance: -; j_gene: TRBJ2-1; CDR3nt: TGTGCCAGCAGCTTAGGCGGAGGCGGGAGTGAGCAGTTCTTC; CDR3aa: CASSLGGGGSEQFF
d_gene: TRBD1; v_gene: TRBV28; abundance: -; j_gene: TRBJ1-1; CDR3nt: TGTGCCAGCAGTTGGGACAGGGCAGGTACTGAAGCTTTCTTT; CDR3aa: CASSWDRAGTEAFF
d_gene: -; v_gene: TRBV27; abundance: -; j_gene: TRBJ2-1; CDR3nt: TGTGCCAGCAGTTCCGTCGGCGGGCCCCGAGCTGAGCAGTTCTTC; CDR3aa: CASSSVGGPRAEQFF
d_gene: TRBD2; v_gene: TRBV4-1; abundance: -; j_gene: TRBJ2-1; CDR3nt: TGCGCCAGCAGCCAAGGTGGGGTTAGCGGGAGGCGTAATGAGCAGTTCTTC; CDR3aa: CASSQGGVSGRRNEQFF
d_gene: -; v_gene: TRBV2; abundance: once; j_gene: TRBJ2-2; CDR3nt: TGTGCCAGCAGTGTTTTGAGTGGACAGAACACCGGGGAGCTGTTTTTT; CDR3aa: CASSVLSGQNTGELFF
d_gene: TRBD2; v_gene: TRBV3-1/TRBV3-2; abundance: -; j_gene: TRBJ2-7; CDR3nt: TGTGCCAGCAGCCAAGGTCGCCTAGCGGGAGTGTACGAGCAGTACTTC; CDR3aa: CASSQGRLAGVYEQYF
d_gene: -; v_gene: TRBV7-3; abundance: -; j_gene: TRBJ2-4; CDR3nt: TGTGCCAGCAGCTTTAGTACGGGGAAGGGCATTCAGTACTTC; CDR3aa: CASSFSTGKGIQYF
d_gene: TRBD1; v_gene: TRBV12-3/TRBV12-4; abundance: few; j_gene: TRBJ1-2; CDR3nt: TGTGCCAGCAGTCAGACAGGGACTGGCTACACCTTC; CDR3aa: CASSQTGTGYTF
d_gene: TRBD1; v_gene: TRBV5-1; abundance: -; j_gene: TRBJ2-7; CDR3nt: TGCGCCAGCAGCTTGCCAGGACAGGGCAGAAACGAGCAGTACTTC; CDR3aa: CASSLPGQGRNEQYF
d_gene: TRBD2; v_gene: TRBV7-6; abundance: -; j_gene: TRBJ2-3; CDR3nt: TGTGCCAGCAGCTCCCCACTAGCGGATCGCACAGATACGCAGTATTTT; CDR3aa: CASSSPLADRTDTQYF
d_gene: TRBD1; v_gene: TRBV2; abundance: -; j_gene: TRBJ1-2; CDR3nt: TGTGCCAGCAGTGACAGGACAGGGGCTCAAAGCTACACCTTC; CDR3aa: CASSDRTGAQSYTF
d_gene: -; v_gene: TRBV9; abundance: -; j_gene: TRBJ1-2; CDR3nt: TGTGCCAGCAGCGTAGTTCTGGGGAGAGATGGCTACACCTTC; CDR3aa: CASSVVLGRDGYTF
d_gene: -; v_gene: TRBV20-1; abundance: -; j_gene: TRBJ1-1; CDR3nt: TGCAGTGCTAGAGATGCGGGCAGGGCTTTCTTT; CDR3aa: CSARDAGRAFF
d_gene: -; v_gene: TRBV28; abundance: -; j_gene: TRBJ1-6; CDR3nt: TGTGCCAGCAGTTTATCAGCAGGCGCCGATTACAATTCACCCCTCCACTTT; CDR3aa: CASSLSAGADYNSPLHF
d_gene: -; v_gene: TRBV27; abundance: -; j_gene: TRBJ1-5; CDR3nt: TGTGCCACCCAATCGGAGGGTTTAAGAAATCAGCCCCAGCATTTT; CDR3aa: CATQSEGLRNQPQHF
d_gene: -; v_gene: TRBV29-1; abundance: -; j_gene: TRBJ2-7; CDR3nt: TGCAGCGTTGAAATGTTCGGGAGCTCCTACGAGCAGTACTTC; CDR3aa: CSVEMFGSSYEQYF
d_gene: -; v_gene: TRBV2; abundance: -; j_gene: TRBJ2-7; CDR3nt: TGTGCCAGCAGTGAGGGAGAGGTCTCCTACGAGCAGTACTTC; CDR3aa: CASSEGEVSYEQYF
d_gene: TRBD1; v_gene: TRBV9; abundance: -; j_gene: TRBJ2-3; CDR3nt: TGTGCCAGCAGCCCCGAGGGGACAGGGAGGACAGATACGCAGTATTTT; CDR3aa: CASSPEGTGRTDTQYF
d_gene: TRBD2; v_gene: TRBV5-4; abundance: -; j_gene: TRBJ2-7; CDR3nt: TGTGCCAGCAGCTCCAAGCGGGAGGGCCGGGACGAGCAGTACTTC; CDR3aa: CASSSKREGRDEQYF
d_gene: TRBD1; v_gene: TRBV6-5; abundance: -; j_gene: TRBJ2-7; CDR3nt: TGTGCCAGCAGCCCCCGGGACAGCTCCTACGAGCAGTACTTC; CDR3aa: CASSPRDSSYEQYF
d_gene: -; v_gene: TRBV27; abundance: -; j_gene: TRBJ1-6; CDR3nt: TGTGCCAGCAGTTTAACCTTGGCCAGCTCCTATAATTCACCCCTCCACTTT; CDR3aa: CASSLTLASSYNSPLHF
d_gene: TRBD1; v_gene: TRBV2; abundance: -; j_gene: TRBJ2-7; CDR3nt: TGTGCCAGCAGTGATTGGACAGGGGTTTCCTACGAGCAGTACTTC; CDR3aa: CASSDWTGVSYEQYF
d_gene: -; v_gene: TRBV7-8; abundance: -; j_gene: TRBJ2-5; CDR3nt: TGTGCCAGCAGCTTAGGCAGGGGAGAAGAGACCCAGTACTTC; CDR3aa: CASSLGRGEETQYF
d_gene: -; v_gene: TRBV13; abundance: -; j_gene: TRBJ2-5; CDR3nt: TGTGCCAGCAGCTTTCGAGGTGCGATGCACTTC; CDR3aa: CASSFRGAMHF
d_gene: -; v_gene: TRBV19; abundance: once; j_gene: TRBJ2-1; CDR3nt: TGTGCCAGTAGTATCATGGCGGGCGACTCCTACAATGAGCAGTTCTTC; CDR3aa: CASSIMAGDSYNEQFF
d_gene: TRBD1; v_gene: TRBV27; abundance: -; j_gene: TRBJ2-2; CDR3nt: TGTGCCAGCAGTCCGCAGACAGGGTTACCCGGGGAGCTGTTTTTT; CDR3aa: CASSPQTGLPGELFF
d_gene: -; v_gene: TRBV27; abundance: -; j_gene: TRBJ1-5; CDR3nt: TGTGCCAGCAGTTTAAAAATCCGTCAGCCCCAGCATTTT; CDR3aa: CASSLKIRQPQHF
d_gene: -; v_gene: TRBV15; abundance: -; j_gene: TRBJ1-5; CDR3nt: TGTGCCACCAGCAGAGATCTAGGTCGCGGTCAGCCCCAGCATTTT; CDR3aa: CATSRDLGRGQPQHF
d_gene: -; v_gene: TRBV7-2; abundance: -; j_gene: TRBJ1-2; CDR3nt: TGTGCCAGCAGCTTAGGAGGACAGCCGCCGTTATATGGCTACACCTTC; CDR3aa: CASSLGGQPPLYGYTF
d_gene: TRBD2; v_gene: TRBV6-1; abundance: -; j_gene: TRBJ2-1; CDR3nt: TGTGCCAGCAGTGCCCAGGGGACTAGCGGGAGAATCAAGCAGTTCTTC; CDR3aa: CASSAQGTSGRIKQFF
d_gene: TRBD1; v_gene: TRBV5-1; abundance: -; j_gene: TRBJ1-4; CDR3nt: TGCGCCAGCAGCTTGAATTTAGAGGACAGGGTTAAAAAACTGTTTTTT; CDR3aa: CASSLNLEDRVKKLFF
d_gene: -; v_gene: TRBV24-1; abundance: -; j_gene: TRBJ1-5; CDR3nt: TGTGCCACCAGTGATGGGCAGACGGGCAATCAGCCCCAGCATTTT; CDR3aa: CATSDGQTGNQPQHF
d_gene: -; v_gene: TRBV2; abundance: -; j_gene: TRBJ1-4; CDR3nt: TGTGCCAGCCAAGGAGACAGGCACGCCTCAACTAATGAAAAACTGTTTTTT; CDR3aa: CASQGDRHASTNEKLFF
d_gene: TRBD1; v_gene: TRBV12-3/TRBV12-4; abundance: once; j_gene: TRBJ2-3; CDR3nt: TGTGCCAGCAGTCGACAGGGGGCGAGTACGCAGTATTTT; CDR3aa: CASSRQGASTQYF